This is a list of T cell receptor beta chains from one sample in a study of T cell responses to AZD1222 COVID-19 vaccine. The repertoire was sequenced with immunoSEQ multiplex PCR; TCRdb's copy has only in-frame clones and lacks some. The table lists more than 150,000 clones, 92% of them singletons. The starting material was peripheral blood, obtained on day 0 of AZD1222 vaccination. These receptors all stem from an adult in good health. Both conserved end residues are part of each CDR3. Each record gives: D gene, V gene, J gene, clone size, CDR3 protein, CDR3 DNA. A D gene is named only where the DNA matches it firmly. Expanded clones get a size class; other rows say once, few or many, or leave the size out.

TRBD1	TRBV27	TRBJ1-5	NA	CASSLQSTGRMNQPQHF	TGTGCCAGCAGTTTACAGTCGACAGGGAGGATGAATCAGCCCCAGCATTTT
NA	TRBV27	TRBJ2-1	NA	CASRVLGAINEQFF	TGTGCCAGCCGGGTACTGGGGGCTATCAATGAGCAGTTCTTC
NA	TRBV28	TRBJ1-6	NA	CASSFPGYNSPLHF	TGTGCCAGCAGTTTTCCAGGGTATAATTCACCCCTCCACTTT
TRBD2	TRBV3-1/TRBV3-2	TRBJ2-2	NA	CATGTSNVGELFF	TGTGCCACCGGGACTAGCAATGTCGGGGAGCTGTTTTTT
TRBD2	TRBV5-6	TRBJ2-1	NA	CASSLLAGGSQSSYNEQFF	TGTGCCAGCAGCTTGTTAGCGGGGGGTTCTCAAAGCTCCTACAATGAGCAGTTCTTC
TRBD1	TRBV6-1	TRBJ1-2	many	CASSEEGEDRGSGYTF	TGTGCCAGCAGTGAAGAAGGGGAAGACAGGGGGAGTGGCTACACCTTC
TRBD1	TRBV4-2	TRBJ2-1	NA	CASSQAVGTGGYNEQFF	TGTGCCAGCAGCCAAGCGGTCGGGACAGGGGGTTACAATGAGCAGTTCTTC
TRBD2	TRBV27	TRBJ2-5	NA	CASSLAGGIETQYF	TGTGCCAGCAGTTTAGCGGGAGGGATAGAGACCCAGTACTTC
TRBD1	TRBV18	TRBJ1-6	NA	CASSPEGGSSPLHF	TGTGCCAGCTCACCAGAAGGGGGCAGCTCACCCCTCCACTTT
NA	TRBV3-1/TRBV3-2	TRBJ1-1	NA	CASSQDGARKVGKNTEAFF	TGTGCCAGCAGCCAAGACGGGGCGAGGAAAGTAGGGAAAAACACTGAAGCTTTCTTT
TRBD1	TRBV18	TRBJ1-1	NA	CASSPRDRGTPEAFF	TGTGCCAGCTCACCTCGGGACAGAGGAACCCCTGAAGCTTTCTTT
NA	TRBV23-1	TRBJ1-1	NA	CASSQSGTGRSSEAFF	TGCGCCAGCAGTCAATCTGGAACAGGGCGTTCATCGGAAGCTTTCTTT
NA	TRBV27	TRBJ1-1	once	CASSFLGEAFF	TGTGCCAGCAGTTTTTTGGGGGAAGCTTTCTTT
NA	TRBV10-2	TRBJ2-3	NA	CASSELDTQYF	TGCGCCAGCAGTGAATTAGATACGCAGTATTTT
TRBD1	TRBV7-8	TRBJ2-1	few	CASSWGQGGQLVF	TGTGCCAGCAGCTGGGGACAGGGTGGACAACTGGTCTTC
NA	TRBV18	TRBJ2-5	NA	CASSPLQETQYF	TGTGCCAGCTCACCCTTACAAGAGACCCAGTACTTC
NA	TRBV28	TRBJ1-1	NA	CASSLLGTNTEAFF	TGTGCCAGCAGTTTATTGGGCACGAACACTGAAGCTTTCTTT
NA	TRBV7-3	TRBJ2-1	few	CASSLSSYNEQFF	TGTGCCAGCAGCCTAAGCTCCTACAATGAGCAGTTCTTC
TRBD2	TRBV7-9	TRBJ2-1	NA	CASSEGLAGGGNEQFF	TGTGCCAGCAGCGAAGGACTAGCGGGGGGAGGAAATGAGCAGTTCTTC
NA	TRBV4-1	TRBJ1-1	NA	CASSQVPARGNTEAFF	TGCGCCAGCAGCCAAGTCCCCGCCAGGGGAAACACTGAAGCTTTCTTT
NA	TRBV28	TRBJ1-3	few	CASSFWRAGNTIYF	TGTGCCAGCAGTTTTTGGCGGGCTGGAAACACCATATATTTT
NA	TRBV5-5	TRBJ1-5	NA	CASSSGRFSNQPQHF	TGTGCCAGCAGCTCGGGACGATTCAGCAATCAGCCCCAGCATTTT
NA	TRBV6-2/TRBV6-3	TRBJ2-7	NA	CASSSVTTSYEQYF	TGTGCCAGCAGTTCCGTGACTACCTCCTACGAGCAGTACTTC
NA	TRBV3-1/TRBV3-2	TRBJ2-3	NA	CASSLGLSTDTQYF	TGTGCCAGCAGCCTAGGGCTAAGCACAGATACGCAGTATTTT
TRBD2	TRBV5-6	TRBJ2-1	once	CASSLPGLGSEQFF	TGTGCCAGCAGCCTTCCGGGACTAGGGTCCGAGCAGTTCTTC
NA	TRBV20-1	TRBJ2-5	NA	CSAYIQETQYF	TGCAGTGCGTATATACAAGAGACCCAGTACTTC
NA	TRBV24-1	TRBJ2-5	NA	CATSDRETQYF	TGTGCCACCAGTGATCGGGAGACCCAGTACTTC
NA	TRBV19	TRBJ1-5	NA	CASSITSDDQPQHF	TGTGCCAGTAGTATAACGAGCGATGATCAGCCCCAGCATTTT
NA	TRBV30	TRBJ1-2	once	CAWSSGSDYGYTF	TGTGCCTGGAGTTCAGGGAGTGACTATGGCTACACCTTC
NA	TRBV5-4	TRBJ1-1	NA	CASSSWGEGHTEAFF	TGTGCCAGCAGCTCATGGGGTGAGGGGCACACTGAAGCTTTCTTT
TRBD1	TRBV27	TRBJ1-4	NA	CASSEGTGWLQKLFF	TGTGCCAGCAGTGAAGGGACAGGTTGGCTTCAAAAACTGTTTTTT
NA	TRBV4-2	TRBJ2-1	once	CASSQENFPGGRNEQFF	TGTGCCAGCAGCCAAGAAAATTTCCCCGGCGGTCGCAATGAGCAGTTCTTC
NA	TRBV4-2	TRBJ1-2	NA	CASSQDRADYGYTF	TGTGCCAGCAGCCAAGATAGGGCAGACTATGGCTACACCTTC
NA	TRBV6-2/TRBV6-3	TRBJ1-2	NA	CASSYSKVTAYGYTF	TGTGCCAGCAGTTACTCGAAGGTGACAGCCTATGGCTACACCTTC
TRBD1	TRBV19	TRBJ1-1	once	CASSTLPGQGAYTEAFF	TGTGCCAGTAGTACACTTCCGGGACAGGGGGCTTACACTGAAGCTTTCTTT
TRBD2	TRBV5-6	TRBJ2-7	once	CASSQGLAEIIYEQYF	TGTGCCAGCTCGCAGGGACTAGCGGAAATTATCTACGAGCAGTACTTC
NA	TRBV4-1	TRBJ2-3	NA	CASSQIGTVNQYF	TGCGCCAGCAGCCAAATCGGGACCGTTAACCAGTATTTT
NA	TRBV28	TRBJ1-2	NA	CASSLPPQKSYGYTF	TGTGCCAGCTCCCTACCCCCGCAGAAAAGCTATGGCTACACCTTC
NA	TRBV6-4	TRBJ1-1	NA	CASSEEENTEAFF	TGTGCCAGCAGTGAGGAGGAGAACACTGAAGCTTTCTTT
TRBD2	TRBV5-1	TRBJ2-1	NA	CASSAGIAGANYNEQFF	TGCGCCAGCAGCGCAGGAATAGCGGGAGCTAACTACAATGAGCAGTTCTTC
NA	TRBV7-8	TRBJ1-1	NA	CASNRQWNTEAFF	TGTGCCAGCAATCGTCAGTGGAACACTGAAGCTTTCTTT
TRBD2	TRBV5-6	TRBJ2-7	NA	CASSLGQIAGGYEQYF	TGTGCCAGCAGCTTAGGCCAGATTGCGGGGGGATACGAGCAGTACTTC
TRBD1	TRBV28	TRBJ1-6	NA	CASSWTGGDSPLHF	TGTGCCAGCAGTTGGACAGGGGGTGATTCACCCCTCCACTTT
NA	TRBV10-2	TRBJ1-6	NA	CASTLSRGGNSPLHF	TGCGCCAGCACCCTGTCAAGGGGAGGGAATTCACCCCTCCACTTT
NA	TRBV19	TRBJ2-3	few	CASQTTSVGDTQYF	TGTGCCAGCCAAACAACCTCGGTTGGAGATACGCAGTATTTT